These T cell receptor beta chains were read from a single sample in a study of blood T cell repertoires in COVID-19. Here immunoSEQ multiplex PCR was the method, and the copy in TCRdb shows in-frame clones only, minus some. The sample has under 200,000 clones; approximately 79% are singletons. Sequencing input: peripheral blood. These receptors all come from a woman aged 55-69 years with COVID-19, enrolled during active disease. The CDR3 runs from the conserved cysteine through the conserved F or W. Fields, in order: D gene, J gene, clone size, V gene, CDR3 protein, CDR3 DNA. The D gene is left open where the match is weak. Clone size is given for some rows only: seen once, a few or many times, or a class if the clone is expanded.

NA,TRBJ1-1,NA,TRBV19,CASSIPGATNTEAFF,TGTGCCAGTAGTATCCCAGGGGCCACGAACACTGAAGCTTTCTTT
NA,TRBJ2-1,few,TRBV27,CASSSSGDEQFF,TGTGCCAGCAGTAGTAGCGGCGATGAGCAGTTCTTC
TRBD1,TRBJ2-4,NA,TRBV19,CASEDRAKNIQYF,TGTGCCAGTGAGGACAGGGCCAAAAACATTCAGTACTTC
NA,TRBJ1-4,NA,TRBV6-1,CASSEQGRSEKLFF,TGTGCCAGCAGTGAACAGGGGCGGAGTGAAAAACTGTTTTTT
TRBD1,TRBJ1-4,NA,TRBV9,CASSGGTGVATNEKLFF,TGTGCCAGCAGCGGCGGGACAGGGGTTGCAACTAATGAAAAACTGTTTTTT
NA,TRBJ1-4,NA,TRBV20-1,CSASTGPEKLFF,TGCAGTGCTAGTACAGGGCCGGAAAAACTGTTTTTT
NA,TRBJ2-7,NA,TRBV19,CASSSTGSLPGEQYF,TGTGCCAGTAGTAGTACCGGGAGCCTACCGGGGGAGCAGTACTTC
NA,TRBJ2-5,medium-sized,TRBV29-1,CSVEDPRLQETQYF,TGCAGCGTTGAAGACCCGCGGCTCCAAGAGACCCAGTACTTC
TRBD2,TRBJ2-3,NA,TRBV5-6,CASSATGTSGKDTQYF,TGTGCCAGCAGCGCAACCGGGACTAGCGGGAAAGATACGCAGTATTTT
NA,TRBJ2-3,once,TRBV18,CASSDSGGADTQYF,TGTGCCAGCTCAGACAGCGGAGGGGCAGATACGCAGTATTTT
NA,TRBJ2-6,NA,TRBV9,CASSPQGRSGANVLTF,TGTGCCAGCAGCCCCCAGGGGCGCTCTGGGGCCAACGTCCTGACTTTC
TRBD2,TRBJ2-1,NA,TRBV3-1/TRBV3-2,CASSQPQRESGNEQFF,TGTGCCAGCAGCCAACCACAGCGGGAGAGTGGCAATGAGCAGTTCTTC
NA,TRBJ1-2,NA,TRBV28,CASTSMRGYTF,TGTGCCAGCACTAGTATGAGGGGCTACACCTTC
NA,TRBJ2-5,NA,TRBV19,CASSIVDSQETQYF,TGTGCCAGTAGTATCGTGGACAGCCAAGAGACCCAGTACTTC
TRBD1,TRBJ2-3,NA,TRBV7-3,CASTRTGANTDTQYF,TGTGCCAGCACCCGGACAGGGGCTAACACAGATACGCAGTATTTT
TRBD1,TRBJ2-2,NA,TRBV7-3,CASTLYRPLSDRESTGELFF,TGTGCCAGCACTTTGTACCGACCTCTTTCCGACAGGGAGAGTACCGGGGAGCTGTTTTTT
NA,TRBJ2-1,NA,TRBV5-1,CASSLDRVVFF,TGCGCCAGCAGCTTGGACAGGGTAGTTTTCTTC
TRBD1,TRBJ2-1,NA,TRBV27,CASSLVRGSDEQFF,TGTGCCAGCAGTTTGGTCAGGGGGTCCGATGAGCAGTTCTTC
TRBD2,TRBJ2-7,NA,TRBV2,CASGGLAGYEQYF,TGTGCCAGCGGGGGACTAGCAGGCTACGAGCAGTACTTC
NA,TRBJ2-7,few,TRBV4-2,CASSQDAIRGQYF,TGTGCCAGCAGCCAAGACGCAATCAGGGGGCAGTACTTC
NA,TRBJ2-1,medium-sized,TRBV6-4,CASSTGSYNEQFF,TGTGCCAGCTCGACGGGCTCCTACAATGAGCAGTTCTTC
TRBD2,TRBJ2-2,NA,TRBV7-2,CASSLSSGRGSTGELFF,TGTGCCAGCAGCTTATCTAGCGGGAGAGGCAGCACCGGGGAGCTGTTTTTT
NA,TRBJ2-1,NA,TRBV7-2,CASSLVSGYEQFF,TGTGCCAGCAGCTTAGTTAGCGGATATGAGCAGTTCTTC
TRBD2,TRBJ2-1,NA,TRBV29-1,CSVDGRGLAGVSEQFF,TGCAGCGTTGATGGGAGGGGACTAGCGGGAGTTTCCGAGCAGTTCTTC
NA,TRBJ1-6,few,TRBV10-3,CAISDGGGRPLHF,TGTGCCATCAGTGATGGGGGGGGTAGGCCCCTCCACTTT
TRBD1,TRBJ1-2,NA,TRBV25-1,CASSGTNDRVPRSGYTF,TGTGCCAGCAGTGGGACGAACGACAGGGTCCCTCGGAGTGGCTACACCTTC
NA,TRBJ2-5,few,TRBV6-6,CASSYDSSRETQYF,TGTGCCAGCAGTTACGACTCGTCTCGAGAGACCCAGTACTTC
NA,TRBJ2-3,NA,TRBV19,CASSRGSSTDTQYF,TGTGCCAGTAGTAGAGGGTCCAGCACAGATACGCAGTATTTT
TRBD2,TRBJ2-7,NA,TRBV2,CASRAGTSGGEQYF,TGTGCCAGCAGAGCCGGGACTAGCGGTGGGGAGCAGTACTTC
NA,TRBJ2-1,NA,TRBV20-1,CSASRLDIQFF,TGCAGTGCTAGTCGTTTGGACATACAGTTCTTC
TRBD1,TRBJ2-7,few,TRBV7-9,CASSLGGGGLSYEQYF,TGTGCCAGCAGCTTAGGAGGGGGCGGACTCTCCTACGAGCAGTACTTC
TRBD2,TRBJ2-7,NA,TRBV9,CASSPGTSGQQYF,TGTGCCAGCAGCCCGGGGACTAGCGGTCAGCAGTACTTC
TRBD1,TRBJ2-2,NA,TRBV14,CASSRDRGGSGELFF,TGTGCCAGCAGCCGCGACAGGGGCGGATCCGGGGAGCTGTTTTTT
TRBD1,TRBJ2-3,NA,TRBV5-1,CASSLGDRGQTDTQYF,TGCGCCAGCAGCTTGGGGGACAGGGGTCAGACAGATACGCAGTATTTT
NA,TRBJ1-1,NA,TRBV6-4,CASTPPGHLNTEAFF,TGTGCCAGCACACCACCGGGACACCTGAACACTGAAGCTTTCTTT
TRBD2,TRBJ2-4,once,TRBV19,CASAPVVGSSGSKNIQYF,TGTGCCAGCGCACCGGTGGTAGGGTCTAGCGGATCCAAAAACATTCAGTACTTC
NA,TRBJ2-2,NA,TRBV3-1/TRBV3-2,CASSQEADGELFF,TGTGCCAGCAGCCAAGAGGCGGATGGGGAGCTGTTTTTT
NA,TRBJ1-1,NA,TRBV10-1,CASSSSGRAEAFF,TGCGCCAGCAGTTCGTCAGGGAGGGCTGAAGCTTTCTTT
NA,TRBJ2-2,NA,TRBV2,CASSEEGRLTGELFF,TGTGCCAGCAGTGAAGAGGGGCGACTCACCGGGGAGCTGTTTTTT
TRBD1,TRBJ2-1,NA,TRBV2,CASRGLLDRAPNEQFF,TGTGCCAGCAGGGGATTATTGGACAGGGCTCCGAATGAGCAGTTCTTC
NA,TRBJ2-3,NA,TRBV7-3,CASSLTGGPRGTQYF,TGTGCCAGCAGCTTAACAGGTGGGCCCAGGGGTACGCAGTATTTT
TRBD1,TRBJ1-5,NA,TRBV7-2,CASSLGTGRNQPQHF,TGTGCCAGCAGCTTAGGGACAGGACGAAATCAGCCCCAGCATTTT
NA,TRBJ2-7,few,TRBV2,CATGIGYEQYF,TGTGCCACAGGGATTGGTTACGAGCAGTACTTC
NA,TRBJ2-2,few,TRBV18,CASSPLQGNTGELFF,TGTGCCAGCTCACCACTCCAGGGCAACACCGGGGAGCTGTTTTTT
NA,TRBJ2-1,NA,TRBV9,CASSYVPGGEQFF,TGTGCCAGCAGCTACGTCCCCGGGGGTGAGCAGTTCTTC
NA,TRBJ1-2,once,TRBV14,CASSRDRRTNGYTF,TGTGCCAGCAGCCGTGACAGGAGAACCAATGGCTACACCTTC
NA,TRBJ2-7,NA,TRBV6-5,CASSYSTGSEQYF,TGTGCCAGCAGTTACTCCACAGGGAGCGAGCAGTACTTC
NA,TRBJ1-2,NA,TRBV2,CASSEEAAGYGYTF,TGTGCCAGCAGTGAAGAGGCAGCGGGCTATGGCTACACCTTC
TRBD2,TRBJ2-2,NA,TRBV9,CASSGVSGGNTGELFF,TGTGCCAGCAGCGGCGTTAGCGGGGGGAACACCGGGGAGCTGTTTTTT
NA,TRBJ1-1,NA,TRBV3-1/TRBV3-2,CASSKTGYTEAFF,TGTGCCAGCAGTAAAACAGGTTACACTGAAGCTTTCTTT
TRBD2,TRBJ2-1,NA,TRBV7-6,CASSPGLAPSYNEQFF,TGTGCCAGCAGCCCAGGACTAGCGCCTTCCTACAATGAGCAGTTCTTC
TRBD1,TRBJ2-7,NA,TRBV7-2,CASSSAGTEAYEQYF,TGTGCCAGCAGCTCTGCCGGGACAGAGGCCTACGAGCAGTACTTC
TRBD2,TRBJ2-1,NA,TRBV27,CASSLRTAGVSYGEQFF,TGTGCCAGCAGTTTACGGACTGCGGGAGTATCCTACGGGGAGCAGTTCTTC
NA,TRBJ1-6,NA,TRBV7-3,CASSFTPSDSPLHF,TGTGCCAGCAGCTTTACCCCAAGCGATTCACCCCTCCACTTT
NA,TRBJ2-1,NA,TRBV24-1,CATSDDLGGNEQFF,TGTGCCACCAGTGATGACTTAGGGGGAAATGAGCAGTTCTTC